Below are 14 T cell receptor beta chains sequenced from a single sample in a study of yellow fever vaccine responses in identical twins. TCRdb re-called the RT-PCR reads through MiXCR, storing one row per CDR3 protein. The repertoire includes around 1,200 distinct CDR3 sequences, 84% of them detected once, and about 26% sits in the top ten. This material consisted of T cells from blood (PBMCs), unsorted or a sorted subset (not recorded which), taken before or after yellow fever vaccination (not recorded which). Source of these receptors: a female donor who received the yellow fever vaccine.

V and J are TRBV6-2 or TRBV6-3 and TRBJ1-1; D may be TRBD1 (6 bases). V shed 2 bases and J shed 1 base, with 8 bases lying between them. The CDR3 is made up of 14 amino acids. Germline V gives CDR1 MNHEY, CDR2 SVGEGT. CDR3 sequence (DNA): TGTGCCAGCAGTTACGTCAGGGGGAACACTGAAGCTTTCTTT. Translating gives CASSYVRGNTEAFF.

The J gene is TRBJ2-3, the V gene TRBV10-2; D is possibly TRBD2 (5 bases). The CDR3 is 15 residues long. Per the germline V gene, CDR1 is WSHSY and CDR2 is SAAADI. V was trimmed by 2 bases and J by 4 bases, leaving 13 bases between them. CDR3 sequence reads: CASSEVGSVADTQYF. CDR3 bases: TGCGCCAGCAGTGAGGTGGGGAGTGTAGCAGATACGCAGTATTTT.

J is TRBJ2-2 and V is TRBV29-1, with a weak D call TRBD1 (5 bases). The CDR3 runs to 13 residues. From germline, CDR1 is SQVTM and CDR2 ANQGSEA. V shed 2 bases and J shed 7 bases, with 11 bases lying between them. CDR3 sequence: CSVEQGRGGELFF. CDR3 nucleotide sequence: TGCAGCGTTGAACAGGGTCGAGGCGGGGAGCTGTTTTTT.

The chain joins TRBV19 to TRBJ1-1; no reliable D call. This CDR3 spans 14 amino acids. The germline V gene has CDR1 LNHDA and CDR2 SQIVND (reference sequence). With 3 bases removed from V and 4 bases from J, the gap between germline ends came to 12 bases. Written as DNA, the CDR3 is TGTGCCAGTAGTATTAGGGAGGGAGGCACTGAAGCTTTCTTT. This sequence encodes CASSIREGGTEAFF.

The CDR3 DNA is TGTGCCAGCAGCCTCGGGGCTACAGGGGAAGGTCAGCCCCAGCATTTT. Its translation is CASSLGATGEGQPQHF. This chain connects TRBV7-9 to TRBJ1-5; 7 nucleotides align to TRBD1. CDR1 is SEHNR, CDR2 FQNEAQ, per germline (reference sequence). This CDR3 contains 16 residues. V shed 5 bases, J shed 6 bases, and the junction held 13 bases outside the gene matches.

The chain links TRBV13 to TRBJ2-3; unclear D gene. The CDR3 has 16 amino acids. Trimming took off 8 bases at V and 2 bases at J, with 20 bases between the two ends. The germline CDR1 and CDR2 sequences are PRHDT and FYEKMQ (reference sequence). CDR3 sequence (DNA): TGTGCCAGCCGAGATTTGAGGCGACCACTCACAGATACGCAGTATTTT. Its protein is CASRDLRRPLTDTQYF.

This chain links TRBV6-2 or TRBV6-3 with TRBJ2-3; D call uncertain. CDR3 length: 11 residues. Germline values: CDR1 MNHEY, CDR2 SVGEGT. With 5 bases removed from V and 2 bases from J, the gap between germline ends came to 2 bases. Here the CDR3 reads CASSHTDTQYF. CDR3 DNA sequence: TGTGCCAGCAGTCACACAGATACGCAGTATTTT.

J is TRBJ2-5 and V is TRBV4-3; the match to TRBD1 covers 7 bases. CDR3 size: 18 residues. CDR1 is LGHNA, CDR2 YSLEER, per germline. V dropped 0 bases and J dropped 1; count of bases not matched to a gene: 11. CDR3: CASSQDPLGQETQETQYF. CDR3 sequence (DNA): TGCGCCAGCAGCCAAGATCCCCTCGGACAGGAGACCCAAGAGACCCAGTACTTC.

The V gene is TRBV28, the J gene TRBJ1-1, with a weak D call TRBD1 (5 bases). V shed 4 bases and J shed 4 bases, with 13 bases lying between them. Germline CDR1 reads MDHEN; CDR2 reads SYDVKM. This CDR3 has 14 residues. For the CDR3, the DNA is TGTGCCAGCAGTTCTACTTCAGGGTTCACTGAAGCTTTCTTT. This gives the protein CASSSTSGFTEAFF.

The rearrangement links TRBV10-3 to TRBJ1-1; D is perhaps TRBD1 (5 bases). Germline CDR1 and CDR2: ENHRY and SYGVKD. The CDR3 runs 14 residues. V was shortened by 3 bases and J by 0 bases, with 8 bases between the two germline ends. The CDR3 sequence: CAISEGVMNTEAFF. The CDR3, as DNA: TGTGCCATCAGTGAAGGGGTTATGAACACTGAAGCTTTCTTT.

The chain links TRBV29-1 to TRBJ2-5; D is uncertain. Trimming left V 3 bases short and J 0 bases short, with 5 bases between. Germline assignment: CDR1 SQVTM and CDR2 ANQGSEA. The CDR3 is 12 amino acids. The CDR3: CSVDGYQETQYF. CDR3 sequence (DNA): TGCAGCGTTGACGGGTACCAAGAGACCCAGTACTTC.

This clonotype has only a few counts. This chain links TRBV15 with TRBJ1-2; weak D call: TRBD1 (6 bases). The V end was cut by 5 bases, the J end by 1 base, with 8 bases between. The CDR3 is 13 amino acids. The germline V gene encodes CDR1 LNHNV and CDR2 YYDKDF (reference sequence). The DNA for the CDR3 is TGTGCCACCAGCTCCAGGGGTAACTATGGCTACACCTTC. It yields the protein CATSSRGNYGYTF.

Here the CDR3 reads CATSRGGGAGSGELFF. The CDR3 DNA is TGTGCCACCAGCAGAGGTGGGGGCGCGGGTTCCGGGGAGCTGTTTTTT. This chain links TRBV15 with TRBJ2-2, with a possible D match to TRBD1 (6 bases). V lost 1 base and J lost 6, with 15 bases in between. CDR1 LNHNV and CDR2 YYDKDF come from the germline V gene (reference sequence). This CDR3 is built from 16 residues.

The chain employs TRBV11-1 and TRBJ1-1; D is possibly TRBD1 (6 bases). This CDR3 has 14 amino acids. Germline CDR1 and CDR2: SGHAT and FQDESV (reference sequence). The ends were cut back, 1 base at V and 8 bases at J, with 14 bases in the middle. CDR3 loop: CASSLVGTPKEAFF. CDR3 bases: TGTGCCAGCAGCTTAGTAGGGACACCTAAGGAAGCTTTCTTT.